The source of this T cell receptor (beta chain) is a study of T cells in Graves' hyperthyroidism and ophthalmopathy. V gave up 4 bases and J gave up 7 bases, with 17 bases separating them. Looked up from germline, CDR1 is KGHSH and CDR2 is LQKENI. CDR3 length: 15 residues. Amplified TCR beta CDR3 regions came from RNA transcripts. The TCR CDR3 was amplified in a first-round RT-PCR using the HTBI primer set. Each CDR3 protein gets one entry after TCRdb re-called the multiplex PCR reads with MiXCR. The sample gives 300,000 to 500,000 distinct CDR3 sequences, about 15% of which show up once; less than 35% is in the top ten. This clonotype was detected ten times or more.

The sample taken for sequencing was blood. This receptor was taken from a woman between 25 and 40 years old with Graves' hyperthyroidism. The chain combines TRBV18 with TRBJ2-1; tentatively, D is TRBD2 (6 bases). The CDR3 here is CASSRPGEGWNEQFF. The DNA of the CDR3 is TGTGCCAGCTCACGGCCGGGAGAGGGGTGGAATGAGCAGTTCTTC.